This is a list of T cell receptor beta chains from one sample in a study of blood T cell repertoires in COVID-19. Some clones are missing from TCRdb's copy, which holds only in-frame ones; the method was immunoSEQ multiplex PCR. The sample carries some 62,000 clones, 65% to 85% recorded once. Source material: peripheral blood. These receptors all come from a woman older than 75 with active or convalescent COVID-19. Each CDR3 is given with its conserved first and last residue. D genes are given only for firm matches. The size entry is marked missing in some rows and otherwise reads once, few, many or a size class.

CDR3 DNA: TGCAGCGTTGAGGGGACAGCCGCAAGTCTTGTTGGCTACACCTTC; CDR3 protein: CSVEGTAASLVGYTF; clone size: .; D gene: TRBD1; J gene: TRBJ1-2; V gene: TRBV29-1
CDR3 DNA: TGTGCCAGCAGCCGTGGACCCGGGGTTGGTGGCTACGAGCAGTACTTC; CDR3 protein: CASSRGPGVGGYEQYF; clone size: .; D gene: .; J gene: TRBJ2-7; V gene: TRBV3-1/TRBV3-2
CDR3 DNA: TGTGCCAGCAGCCAAGAAAGCCGAGCGGGGCTAATATTCAATGAGCAGTTCTTC; CDR3 protein: CASSQESRAGLIFNEQFF; clone size: .; D gene: TRBD2; J gene: TRBJ2-1; V gene: TRBV4-2
CDR3 DNA: TGTGCCAGCAGTAAGGTTGGCCAGGATTATGGCTACACCTTC; CDR3 protein: CASSKVGQDYGYTF; clone size: .; D gene: .; J gene: TRBJ1-2; V gene: TRBV6-2/TRBV6-3
CDR3 DNA: TGTGCCAGTAACCCCAGCACTAGAGACATTCAGTACTTC; CDR3 protein: CASNPSTRDIQYF; clone size: .; D gene: .; J gene: TRBJ2-4; V gene: TRBV19
CDR3 DNA: TGTGCCAGCAGGGAGGGGACGGGGGAAAAACTGTTTTTT; CDR3 protein: CASREGTGEKLFF; clone size: .; D gene: .; J gene: TRBJ1-4; V gene: TRBV12-3/TRBV12-4
CDR3 DNA: TGTGCCACGATATTAGGACTGAATAATTCACCCCTCCACTTT; CDR3 protein: CATILGLNNSPLHF; clone size: few; D gene: .; J gene: TRBJ1-6; V gene: TRBV2
CDR3 DNA: TGTGCCAGCAGCTTAGAGGGGGGAGACTATGGCTACACCTTC; CDR3 protein: CASSLEGGDYGYTF; clone size: .; D gene: .; J gene: TRBJ1-2; V gene: TRBV11-3
CDR3 DNA: TGTGCCAGTAGTATAACGGGACAGGGTACAGAGACCCAGTACTTC; CDR3 protein: CASSITGQGTETQYF; clone size: .; D gene: TRBD1; J gene: TRBJ2-5; V gene: TRBV19
CDR3 DNA: TGCGCCAGCAGCCACCCAGGGGACAGCCGTCCCCAGCATTTT; CDR3 protein: CASSHPGDSRPQHF; clone size: .; D gene: TRBD1; J gene: TRBJ1-5; V gene: TRBV4-1
CDR3 DNA: TGTGCCAGCAGCTTGGACAGCTATGGCTACACCTTC; CDR3 protein: CASSLDSYGYTF; clone size: .; D gene: .; J gene: TRBJ1-2; V gene: TRBV5-4
CDR3 DNA: TGTGCCAGCAGCCAGGGGCAGGGGGACTACGAGCAGTACTTC; CDR3 protein: CASSQGQGDYEQYF; clone size: .; D gene: TRBD1; J gene: TRBJ2-7; V gene: TRBV4-2
CDR3 DNA: TGTGCCAGCACCCTAAGCGGGGCAGATACGCAGTATTTT; CDR3 protein: CASTLSGADTQYF; clone size: .; D gene: TRBD2; J gene: TRBJ2-3; V gene: TRBV5-4
CDR3 DNA: TGTGCCAGCAGCCAAGAGCGTCCCAATTCACCCCTCCACTTT; CDR3 protein: CASSQERPNSPLHF; clone size: many; D gene: .; J gene: TRBJ1-6; V gene: TRBV3-1/TRBV3-2
CDR3 DNA: TGTGCCAGCAGAAGACAGGGGTTCTCTGGCTACACCTTC; CDR3 protein: CASRRQGFSGYTF; clone size: few; D gene: TRBD1; J gene: TRBJ1-2; V gene: TRBV6-5
CDR3 DNA: TGTGCCAGCAGCCAAGGAGACGCGGGGGGGGACCAAGAGACCCAGTACTTC; CDR3 protein: CASSQGDAGGDQETQYF; clone size: large; D gene: TRBD2; J gene: TRBJ2-5; V gene: TRBV3-1/TRBV3-2
CDR3 DNA: TGTGCCAGCAGCTTAGTTCCCGGGACACTCACAGATACGCAGTATTTT; CDR3 protein: CASSLVPGTLTDTQYF; clone size: once; D gene: .; J gene: TRBJ2-3; V gene: TRBV13
CDR3 DNA: TGTGCCAGCAGCCCGGGACAGGATGGGGAGCAGTTCTTC; CDR3 protein: CASSPGQDGEQFF; clone size: .; D gene: TRBD1; J gene: TRBJ2-1; V gene: TRBV11-3
CDR3 DNA: TGTGCCAGTAGTATAGATTCCACAAGCCCAGGGAACACTGAAGCTTTCTTT; CDR3 protein: CASSIDSTSPGNTEAFF; clone size: few; D gene: .; J gene: TRBJ1-1; V gene: TRBV19
CDR3 DNA: TGTGCCAGTAGTATAGGTTCAGGGGCGATGAACACTGAAGCTTTCTTT; CDR3 protein: CASSIGSGAMNTEAFF; clone size: .; D gene: .; J gene: TRBJ1-1; V gene: TRBV19
CDR3 DNA: TGTGCCAGTAGTCACTCGCTAAGGGACTTATGGAAAGAGACCCAGTACTTC; CDR3 protein: CASSHSLRDLWKETQYF; clone size: .; D gene: .; J gene: TRBJ2-5; V gene: TRBV19
CDR3 DNA: TGCAGTGCTAGCGACAGCTATGGCTACACCTTC; CDR3 protein: CSASDSYGYTF; clone size: .; D gene: .; J gene: TRBJ1-2; V gene: TRBV20-1
CDR3 DNA: TGCGCCAGCAGCTTCGGACAGGGGGAGGGCTACACCTTC; CDR3 protein: CASSFGQGEGYTF; clone size: .; D gene: TRBD1; J gene: TRBJ1-2; V gene: TRBV5-1
CDR3 DNA: TGTGCCAGCAGTTTTCGGGAGGAGGGTGAGCAGTTCTTC; CDR3 protein: CASSFREEGEQFF; clone size: .; D gene: TRBD2; J gene: TRBJ2-1; V gene: TRBV27
CDR3 DNA: TGTGCCAGCAGTCTAGGGACAGGGCGCGGCTACACCTTC; CDR3 protein: CASSLGTGRGYTF; clone size: .; D gene: TRBD1; J gene: TRBJ1-2; V gene: TRBV28
CDR3 DNA: TGTGCCAGCACCGAACAGGCAGCGACACTTAAAACTAACTATGGCTACACCTTC; CDR3 protein: CASTEQAATLKTNYGYTF; clone size: .; D gene: .; J gene: TRBJ1-2; V gene: TRBV2
CDR3 DNA: TGTGCCAGCAGCGTAGGACTAGCGGGGCCAAGCTCCTACAATGAGCAGTTCTTC; CDR3 protein: CASSVGLAGPSSYNEQFF; clone size: .; D gene: TRBD2; J gene: TRBJ2-1; V gene: TRBV9
CDR3 DNA: TGTGCCAGCAGCCAACAGACAGGGGGCACTGAAGCTTTCTTT; CDR3 protein: CASSQQTGGTEAFF; clone size: .; D gene: TRBD1; J gene: TRBJ1-1; V gene: TRBV7-8
CDR3 DNA: TGTGCCAGCACCTGGGGGCTCTCCTACGAGCAGTACTTC; CDR3 protein: CASTWGLSYEQYF; clone size: .; D gene: .; J gene: TRBJ2-7; V gene: TRBV12-3/TRBV12-4
CDR3 DNA: TGTGCCAGCAGTTACTCGAATGCAGGGGATAGCTATGGCTACACCTTC; CDR3 protein: CASSYSNAGDSYGYTF; clone size: .; D gene: .; J gene: TRBJ1-2; V gene: TRBV6-2/TRBV6-3
CDR3 DNA: TGTGCCATCAGTTCCGGGGGGTTCGTGACCCAGTACTTC; CDR3 protein: CAISSGGFVTQYF; clone size: .; D gene: TRBD2; J gene: TRBJ2-5; V gene: TRBV10-3
CDR3 DNA: TGTGCCAGCAGCCCCATGGGCAGGGGGAACACTGAAGCTTTCTTT; CDR3 protein: CASSPMGRGNTEAFF; clone size: .; D gene: .; J gene: TRBJ1-1; V gene: TRBV3-1/TRBV3-2
CDR3 DNA: TGTGCCAGCAGTTTGGACCGGGGTGAAGCTTTCTTT; CDR3 protein: CASSLDRGEAFF; clone size: .; D gene: .; J gene: TRBJ1-1; V gene: TRBV2
CDR3 DNA: TGTGCCAGCAGTGAAAGGACAGGGGGCACCGGCTACACCTTC; CDR3 protein: CASSERTGGTGYTF; clone size: .; D gene: TRBD1; J gene: TRBJ1-2; V gene: TRBV2
CDR3 DNA: TGTGCCAGCAGCCCAGCCGGTGGACTAGCGGGTACCCAGTACTTC; CDR3 protein: CASSPAGGLAGTQYF; clone size: few; D gene: TRBD2; J gene: TRBJ2-5; V gene: TRBV3-1/TRBV3-2
CDR3 DNA: TGTGCCGCCTCGGGAGGGGTGCTTGAAAAACTGTTTTTT; CDR3 protein: CAASGGVLEKLFF; clone size: .; D gene: .; J gene: TRBJ1-4; V gene: TRBV10-3
CDR3 DNA: TGTGCCAGCTCACCAGGGAGGATGGGAAATGCTCAGCCCCAGCATTTT; CDR3 protein: CASSPGRMGNAQPQHF; clone size: .; D gene: .; J gene: TRBJ1-5; V gene: TRBV18
CDR3 DNA: TGTGCCAGCAGCCCCGAGTCAGGGCTTAACACTGAAGCTTTCTTT; CDR3 protein: CASSPESGLNTEAFF; clone size: .; D gene: .; J gene: TRBJ1-1; V gene: TRBV13
CDR3 DNA: TGTGCAAGGACTAGCGGGGTCTACAATGAGCAGTTCTTC; CDR3 protein: CARTSGVYNEQFF; clone size: .; D gene: TRBD2; J gene: TRBJ2-1; V gene: TRBV27
CDR3 DNA: TGTGCCAGCAGCTTAGGACATGAGTATGGCTACACCTTC; CDR3 protein: CASSLGHEYGYTF; clone size: .; D gene: .; J gene: TRBJ1-2; V gene: TRBV7-9
CDR3 DNA: TGTGCCAGCAGGAGCTCTGGGGCCAACGTCCTGACTTTC; CDR3 protein: CASRSSGANVLTF; clone size: .; D gene: .; J gene: TRBJ2-6; V gene: TRBV27
CDR3 DNA: TGTGCCAGCAGGGATTCCCCCGGGACAAATTATGGCTACACCTTC; CDR3 protein: CASRDSPGTNYGYTF; clone size: .; D gene: .; J gene: TRBJ1-2; V gene: TRBV6-5